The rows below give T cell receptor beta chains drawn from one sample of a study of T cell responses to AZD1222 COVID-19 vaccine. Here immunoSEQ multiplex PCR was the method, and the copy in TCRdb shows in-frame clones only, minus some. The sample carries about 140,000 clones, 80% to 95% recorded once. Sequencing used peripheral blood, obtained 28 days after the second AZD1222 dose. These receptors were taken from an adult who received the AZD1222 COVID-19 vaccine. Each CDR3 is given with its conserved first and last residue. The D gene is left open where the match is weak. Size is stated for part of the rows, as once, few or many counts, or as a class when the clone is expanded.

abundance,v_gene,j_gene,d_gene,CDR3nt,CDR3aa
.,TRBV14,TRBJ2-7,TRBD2,TGTGCCAGCAGCCCCGTCATACCAATAGCGGGTAACCCCTACGAGCAGTACTTC,CASSPVIPIAGNPYEQYF
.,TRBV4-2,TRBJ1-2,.,TGTGCCAGCAGCCAAGGGGGACGGAACTATGGCTACACCTTC,CASSQGGRNYGYTF
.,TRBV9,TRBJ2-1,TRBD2,TGTGCCAGCAGCGTAGCCGGGGGGAGCTCCTACAATGAGCAGTTCTTC,CASSVAGGSSYNEQFF
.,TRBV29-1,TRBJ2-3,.,TGCAGCGTTGAAGACCCGCGACAGGCGAGCACAGATACGCAGTATTTT,CSVEDPRQASTDTQYF
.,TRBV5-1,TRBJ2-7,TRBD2,TGCGCCAGCAGCTTGGTGACTAGCGGGGACTACGAGCAGTACTTC,CASSLVTSGDYEQYF
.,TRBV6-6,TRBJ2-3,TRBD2,TGTGCCAGCAGACCTACTAGCGGGGGGAAAGGTACGCAGTATTTT,CASRPTSGGKGTQYF
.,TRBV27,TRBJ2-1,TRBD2,TGTGCCAGCAGTCCCGCCGGGGGGGCCTACAATGAGCAGTTCTTC,CASSPAGGAYNEQFF
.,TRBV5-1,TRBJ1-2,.,TGCGCCAGCAGCCTCTCTACCGCCGCATATGGCTACACCTTC,CASSLSTAAYGYTF
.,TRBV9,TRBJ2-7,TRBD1,TGTGCCAGCAGCGGTATAGGGACAGGGAGAGAGCAGTACTTC,CASSGIGTGREQYF
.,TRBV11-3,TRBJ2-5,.,TGTGCCAGCAGCCCACCGTCTGAGGAGACCCAGTACTTC,CASSPPSEETQYF
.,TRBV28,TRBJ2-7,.,TGTGCCAGCAGTTTAGTTAGTGTTTCGACTACCAAGTACACCTACGAGCAGTACTTC,CASSLVSVSTTKYTYEQYF
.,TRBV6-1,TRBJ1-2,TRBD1,TGTGCCAGCAGTGAATCGCAGGGGGGTGGTGGCTACACCTTC,CASSESQGGGGYTF
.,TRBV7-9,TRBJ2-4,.,TGTGCCAGCAGCTTCGGGCTGGACATTCAGTACTTC,CASSFGLDIQYF
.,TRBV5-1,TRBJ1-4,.,TGCGCCAGCAGCTTGGAACAGCGAACTAATGAAAAACTGTTTTTT,CASSLEQRTNEKLFF
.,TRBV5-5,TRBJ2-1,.,TGTGCCAGCAGCTTGGCGGCCGGGACAAGGTACAATGAGCAGTTCTTC,CASSLAAGTRYNEQFF
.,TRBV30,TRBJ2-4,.,TGTGCCTGGAGTGAAGTCGGGCAGGGTGGGCCCAAAAACATTCAGTACTTC,CAWSEVGQGGPKNIQYF
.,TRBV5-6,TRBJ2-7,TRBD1,TGTGCCAGCAGCCGGACAGGGGGCGGCGAGCAGTACTTC,CASSRTGGGEQYF
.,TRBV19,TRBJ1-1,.,TGTGCCAGTAGTAGGGCAGGGAGGGACACTGAAGCTTTCTTT,CASSRAGRDTEAFF
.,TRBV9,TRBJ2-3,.,TGTGCCAGCAGCGCCCAGGGACGAAACACAGATACGCAGTATTTT,CASSAQGRNTDTQYF
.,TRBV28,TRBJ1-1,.,TGTGCCACCAGAAACATGAACACTGAAGCTTTCTTT,CATRNMNTEAFF
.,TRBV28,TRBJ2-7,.,TGTGCCAGCAGTCCCCCAGGGGCGGTGATATACGAGCAGTACTTC,CASSPPGAVIYEQYF
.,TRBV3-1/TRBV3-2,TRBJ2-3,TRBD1,TGTGCCAGCAGCCAAGGGCCTTCAATACAGGGGGCGCGGTGGCAGTATTTT,CASSQGPSIQGARWQYF
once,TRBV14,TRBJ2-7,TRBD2,TGTGCCAGCAGCCCCGGGCTAGCGGGAGGGCTCCTCTACGAGCAGTACTTC,CASSPGLAGGLLYEQYF
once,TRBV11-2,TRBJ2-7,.,TGTGCCAGCAGTATATGGGACGGGCGTGACGAGCAGTACTTC,CASSIWDGRDEQYF
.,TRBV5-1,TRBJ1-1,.,TGCGCCAGCAGCCGGGGGTACAACCCTGAAGCTTTCTTT,CASSRGYNPEAFF
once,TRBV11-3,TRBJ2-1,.,TGTGCCAGCAGCAGCGTAGGACCCTACAATGAGCAGTTCTTC,CASSSVGPYNEQFF
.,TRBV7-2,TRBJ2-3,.,TGTGCCAGCAGTCCAGACTTTGGCACAGATACGCAGTATTTT,CASSPDFGTDTQYF
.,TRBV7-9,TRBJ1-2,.,TGTGCCAGCAGCTTAGGAGGGAATGGCTACACCTTC,CASSLGGNGYTF
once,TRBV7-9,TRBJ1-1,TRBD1,TGTGCCAGCAGCGAATGGGACAGGGTCGCTTTCTTT,CASSEWDRVAFF
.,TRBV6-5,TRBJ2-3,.,TGTGCCAGCAGTTACGGGAGCGTGGTAACAGATACGCAGTATTTT,CASSYGSVVTDTQYF
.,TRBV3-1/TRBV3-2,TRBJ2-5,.,TGTGCCAGCAGCCAGGCGAACCAAGAGACCCAGTACTTC,CASSQANQETQYF
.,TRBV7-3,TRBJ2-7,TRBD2,TGTGCCAGCAGCCCAGCCGGGACTAGCCTATCCTACGAGCAGTACTTC,CASSPAGTSLSYEQYF
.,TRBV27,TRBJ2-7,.,TGTGCCAGCAGTTTGCAACCGCAGTACGAGCAGTACTTC,CASSLQPQYEQYF
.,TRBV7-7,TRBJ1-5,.,TGTGCCAGCAGCACACTCCAGGGGAAAGCGATCCTTACCGGGGGCGCGAATCAGCCCCAGCATTTT,CASSTLQGKAILTGGANQPQHF
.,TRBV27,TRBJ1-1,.,TGTGCCAGCAGTTTGCAAGTGAACACTGAAGCTTTCTTT,CASSLQVNTEAFF
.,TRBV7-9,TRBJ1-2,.,TGTGCCAGCAGCTTAGCGTGGGCGGGGGACAATGGCTACACCTTC,CASSLAWAGDNGYTF
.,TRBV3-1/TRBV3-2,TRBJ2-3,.,TGTGCCAGCAGGGAGGGGGCTAGCACAGATACGCAGTATTTT,CASREGASTDTQYF
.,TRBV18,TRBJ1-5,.,TGTGCCAGCTCACAGTCTCAGGGTCAGCCCCAGCATTTT,CASSQSQGQPQHF
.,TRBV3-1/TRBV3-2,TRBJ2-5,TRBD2,TGTGCCAGCAGCCAAGATCCCCGACTAGCGGGGCAAGAGACCCAGTACTTC,CASSQDPRLAGQETQYF
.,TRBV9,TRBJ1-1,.,TGTGCCAGCAGCATCACGACAGACCCTAACACTGAAGCTTTCTTT,CASSITTDPNTEAFF
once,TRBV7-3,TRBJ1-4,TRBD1,TGTGCCAGCAGCTTAAGGGTTAGCGACAGGGGGGCAACTAATGAAAAACTGTTTTTT,CASSLRVSDRGATNEKLFF
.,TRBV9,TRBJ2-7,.,TGTGCCAGCAGCGTAGGCGTTGGGGGATCCTACGAGCAGTACTTC,CASSVGVGGSYEQYF
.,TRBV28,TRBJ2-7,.,TGTGCCAGCAGTTCGCGACCTGAGCAGTACTTC,CASSSRPEQYF
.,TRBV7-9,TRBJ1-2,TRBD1,TGTGCCAGCAGCTTTACGACAGGGTCTAATGGCTACACCTTC,CASSFTTGSNGYTF
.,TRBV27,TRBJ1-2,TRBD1,TGTGCCAGCAGTACGGGACAGGGTGCCTATGGCTACACCTTC,CASSTGQGAYGYTF
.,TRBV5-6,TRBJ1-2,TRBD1,TGTGCCAGCAGCTTGGGAGACAGGGAGGGCTATGGCTACACCTTC,CASSLGDREGYGYTF
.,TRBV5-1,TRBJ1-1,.,TGCGCCAGCAGCTCCCTATTCGAACAGGGTCGGCGCACTGAAGCTTTCTTT,CASSSLFEQGRRTEAFF
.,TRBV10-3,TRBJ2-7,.,TGTGCCATCAGTGAGTCCAGCTACGAGCAGTACTTC,CAISESSYEQYF
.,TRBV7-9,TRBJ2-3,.,TGTGCCAGCAGCTTAGTTGTCGGTGGCTTCACAGATACGCAGTATTTT,CASSLVVGGFTDTQYF
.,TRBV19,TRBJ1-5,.,TGTGCCAGTAGTATGGGCAGGAGTTACAATCAGCCCCAGCATTTT,CASSMGRSYNQPQHF
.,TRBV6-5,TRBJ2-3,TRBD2,TGTGCCAGCAGAGTGGCGGGAGTTAAAGATACGCAGTATTTT,CASRVAGVKDTQYF
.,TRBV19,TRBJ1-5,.,TGTGCCAGTAGTGATGGTGGGAATCAGCCCCAGCATTTT,CASSDGGNQPQHF
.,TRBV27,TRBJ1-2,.,TGTGCCAGCAGTTCGGCCGGATATGGCTACACCTTC,CASSSAGYGYTF
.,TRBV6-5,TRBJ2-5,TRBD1,TGTGCCAGCAGTCGACAGGGGGGGGTAGGGGAGACCCAGTACTTC,CASSRQGGVGETQYF